These T cell receptor beta chains were read from a single sample in a study of blood T cells in healthy people across ages. TCRdb reprocessed the 5' RACE reads via MiXCR and lists one record per CDR3 protein. This repertoire shows roughly 680,000 distinct CDR3 sequences, about 52% found once; its top ten account for roughly 34%. Input material: blood. These TCRs come from a woman in her fifties or sixties in good health. Both conserved end residues are part of each CDR3. D genes are given only for firm matches. Rows may omit the clone size; those that give it use once, few, many or a size class.

J,V,size,D,CDR3,DNA
TRBJ2-1,TRBV20-1,-,-,CSASGFGARYNEQFF,TGCAGTGCTAGTGGCTTCGGGGCGCGGTACAATGAGCAGTTCTTC
TRBJ2-3,TRBV6-6,-,-,CASSNIANLKPTDTQYF,TGTGCCAGCAGCAACATCGCAAACCTGAAACCCACAGATACGCAGTATTTT
TRBJ1-4,TRBV12-3/TRBV12-4,-,-,CASSFGGVGNEKLFF,TGTGCCAGCAGTTTCGGAGGGGTGGGTAATGAAAAACTGTTTTTT
TRBJ2-1,TRBV12-3/TRBV12-4,-,TRBD2,CASRRSGRALHNEQFF,TGTGCCAGCAGGCGTAGCGGGAGGGCCCTTCACAATGAGCAGTTCTTC
TRBJ2-2,TRBV5-1,-,TRBD2,CASNGGGTGELFF,TGCGCCAGCAACGGCGGGGGAACCGGGGAGCTGTTTTTT
TRBJ2-7,TRBV7-2,many,TRBD1,CASSGTGPYEQYF,TGTGCCAGCAGCGGGACAGGCCCCTACGAGCAGTACTTC
TRBJ2-7,TRBV12-3/TRBV12-4,-,-,CASSLSAIVSYEQYF,TGTGCCAGCAGTTTATCCGCTATTGTCTCCTACGAGCAGTACTTC
TRBJ2-3,TRBV7-3,-,TRBD2,CASSRLSGGPADTQYF,TGTGCCAGCAGCCGCCTCTCGGGAGGGCCCGCAGATACGCAGTATTTT
TRBJ2-3,TRBV29-1,many,-,CSVEVGQGYTDTQYF,TGCAGCGTTGAAGTTGGGCAGGGTTACACAGATACGCAGTATTTT
TRBJ1-2,TRBV20-1,-,-,CSARDVRGATF,TGCAGTGCTAGAGACGTCCGGGGTGCCACCTTC
TRBJ1-2,TRBV12-3/TRBV12-4,few,-,CASSPGTPGYTF,TGTGCCAGCAGCCCCGGGACGCCTGGCTACACCTTC
TRBJ1-6,TRBV25-1,-,-,CASSEAGSGNSPLHF,TGTGCCAGCAGTGAAGCGGGATCAGGGAATTCACCCCTCCACTTT
TRBJ1-1,TRBV2,-,-,CASSELAAMNTEAFF,TGTGCCAGCAGCGAACTCGCGGCAATGAACACTGAAGCTTTCTTT
TRBJ2-6,TRBV4-1,-,-,CASSQATASEANVLTF,TGCGCCAGCAGCCAAGCGACAGCGTCTGAAGCCAACGTCCTGACTTTC
TRBJ1-2,TRBV28,few,-,CASSFSGYGYTF,TGTGCCAGCAGTTTCAGTGGCTATGGCTACACCTTC
TRBJ2-3,TRBV5-1,-,TRBD1,CASGTTGGSTDTQYF,TGCGCCAGCGGGACGACAGGGGGGAGCACAGATACGCAGTATTTT
TRBJ2-5,TRBV2,-,-,CASIFQGKGETQYF,TGTGCCAGCATCTTTCAGGGGAAGGGAGAGACCCAGTACTTC
TRBJ2-1,TRBV18,few,TRBD2,CASSPAGLAGSEQFF,TGTGCCAGCTCACCTGCCGGACTAGCGGGATCTGAGCAGTTCTTC
TRBJ1-1,TRBV20-1,-,-,CSASSSNTEAFF,TGCAGTGCTAGCTCCAGTAACACTGAAGCTTTCTTT
TRBJ1-1,TRBV20-1,once,-,CSASPRGDTEAFF,TGCAGTGCTTCCCCGAGGGGGGACACTGAAGCTTTCTTT
TRBJ2-1,TRBV5-1,once,-,CASSLRRASSYNEQFF,TGCGCCAGCAGCTTGCGCCGGGCCAGCTCCTACAATGAGCAGTTCTTC
TRBJ1-1,TRBV5-4,few,-,CASSPRRENTEAFF,TGTGCCAGCAGCCCGCGAAGGGAGAACACTGAAGCTTTCTTT
TRBJ2-7,TRBV2,few,-,CASSGDVNEQYF,TGTGCCAGCAGTGGTGACGTGAACGAGCAGTACTTC
TRBJ1-4,TRBV4-3,-,TRBD1,CVSSQEFTRTGTGGRRNEKLFF,TGCGTCAGCAGCCAAGAATTTACCCGAACCGGGACAGGGGGCCGAAGGAATGAAAAACTGTTTTTT
TRBJ1-5,TRBV28,few,-,CASSLRVSSGPPNQPQHF,TGTGCCAGCAGTTTACGCGTCTCTTCCGGGCCCCCCAATCAGCCCCAGCATTTT
TRBJ2-1,TRBV18,-,-,CASSLPPRTYNEQFF,TGTGCCAGCTCCCTTCCGCCCCGAACCTACAATGAGCAGTTCTTC
TRBJ2-7,TRBV7-2,once,-,CASSPIGQFQYF,TGTGCCAGCAGCCCGATTGGACAGTTTCAGTACTTC